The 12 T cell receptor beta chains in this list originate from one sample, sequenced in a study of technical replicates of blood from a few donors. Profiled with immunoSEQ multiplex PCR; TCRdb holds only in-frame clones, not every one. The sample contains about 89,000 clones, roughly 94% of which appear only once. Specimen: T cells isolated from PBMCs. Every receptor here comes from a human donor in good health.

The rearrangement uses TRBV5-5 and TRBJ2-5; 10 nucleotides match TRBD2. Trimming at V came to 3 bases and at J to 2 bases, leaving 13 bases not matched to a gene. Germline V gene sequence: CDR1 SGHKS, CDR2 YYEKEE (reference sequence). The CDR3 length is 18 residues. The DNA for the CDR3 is TGTGCCAGCAGCTCTGCTTCGCTAGGACTAGCGGTACAAGAGACCCAGTACTTC. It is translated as CASSSASLGLAVQETQYF. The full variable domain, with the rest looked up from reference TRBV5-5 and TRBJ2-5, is DAGVTQSPTHLIKTRGQQVTLRCSPISGHKSVSWYQQVLGQGPQFIFQYYEKEERGRGNFPDRFSARQFPNYSSELNVNALLLGDSALYLCASSSASLGLAVQETQYFGPGTRLLVL.

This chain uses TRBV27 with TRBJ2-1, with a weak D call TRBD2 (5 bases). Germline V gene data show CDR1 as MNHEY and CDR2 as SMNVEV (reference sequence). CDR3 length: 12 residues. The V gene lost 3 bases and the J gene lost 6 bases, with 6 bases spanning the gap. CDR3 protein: CASSLAGNEQFF. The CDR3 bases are TGTGCCAGCAGTTTGGCGGGCAATGAGCAGTTCTTC.

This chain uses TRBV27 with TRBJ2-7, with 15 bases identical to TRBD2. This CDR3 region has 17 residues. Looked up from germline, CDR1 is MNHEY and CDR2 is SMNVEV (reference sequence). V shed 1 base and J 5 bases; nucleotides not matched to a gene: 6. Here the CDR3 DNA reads TGTGCCAGCAGTTTATGGACTAGCGGGAGGGCCACCCACGAGCAGTACTTC. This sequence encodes CASSLWTSGRATHEQYF.

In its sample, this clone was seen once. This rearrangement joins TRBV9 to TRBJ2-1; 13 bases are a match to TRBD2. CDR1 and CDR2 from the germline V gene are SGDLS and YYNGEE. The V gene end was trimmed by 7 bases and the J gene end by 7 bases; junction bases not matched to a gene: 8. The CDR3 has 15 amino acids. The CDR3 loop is CASAGGLAGSNEQFF. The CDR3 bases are TGTGCCAGCGCGGGGGGACTAGCGGGAAGTAATGAGCAGTTCTTC.

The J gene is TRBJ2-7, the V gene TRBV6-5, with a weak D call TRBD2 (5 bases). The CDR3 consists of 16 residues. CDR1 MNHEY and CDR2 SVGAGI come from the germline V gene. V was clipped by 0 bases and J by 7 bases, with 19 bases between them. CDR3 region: CASSYSGNPGQREQYF. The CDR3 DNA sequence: TGTGCCAGCAGTTACTCCGGGAACCCCGGGCAAAGGGAGCAGTACTTC.

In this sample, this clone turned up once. The CDR3 spells CASSITSGRPGETQYF. The CDR3 DNA reads as TGTGCCAGCAGCATAACTAGCGGGAGGCCGGGGGAGACCCAGTACTTC. V gene TRBV11-2 combines with J gene TRBJ2-5; 12 nucleotides match TRBD2. From germline, CDR1 is SGHAT and CDR2 FQNNGV. Germline trimming cut 5 bases from V and 5 bases from J; bases unmatched to any gene: 9. The CDR3 covers 16 residues.

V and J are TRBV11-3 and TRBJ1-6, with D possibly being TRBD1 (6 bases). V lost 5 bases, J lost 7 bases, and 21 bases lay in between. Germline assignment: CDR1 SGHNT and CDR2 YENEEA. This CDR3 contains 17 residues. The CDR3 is CASSPGRLTGSNSPLHF. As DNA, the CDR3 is TGTGCCAGCAGCCCAGGTCGATTGACAGGCTCGAATTCACCCCTCCACTTT.

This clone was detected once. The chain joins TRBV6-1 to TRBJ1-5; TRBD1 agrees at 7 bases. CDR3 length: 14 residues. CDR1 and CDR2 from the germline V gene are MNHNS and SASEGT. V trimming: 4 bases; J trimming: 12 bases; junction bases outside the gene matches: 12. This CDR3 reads CASSVIPTDRDQHF. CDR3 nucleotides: TGTGCCAGCAGTGTTATCCCTACCGACAGGGACCAGCATTTT.

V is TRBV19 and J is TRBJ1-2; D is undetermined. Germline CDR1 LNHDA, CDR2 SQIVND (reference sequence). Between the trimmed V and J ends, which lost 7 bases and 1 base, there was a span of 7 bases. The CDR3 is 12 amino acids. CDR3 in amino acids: CASIAGNYGYTF. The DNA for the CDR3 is TGTGCCAGTATAGCGGGTAACTATGGCTACACCTTC. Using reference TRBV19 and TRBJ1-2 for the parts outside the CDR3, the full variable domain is DGGITQSPKYLFRKEGQNVTLSCEQNLNHDAMYWYRQDPGQGLRLIYYSQIVNDFQKGDIAEGYSVSREKKESFPLTVTSAQKNPTAFYLCASIAGNYGYTFGSGTRLTVV.

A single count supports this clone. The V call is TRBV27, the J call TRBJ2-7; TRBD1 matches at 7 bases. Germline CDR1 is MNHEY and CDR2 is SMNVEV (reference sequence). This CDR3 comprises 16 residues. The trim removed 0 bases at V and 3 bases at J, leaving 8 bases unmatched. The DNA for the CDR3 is TGTGCCAGCAGTTTATCGCCTAGGGACAGAATCTACGAGCAGTACTTC. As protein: CASSLSPRDRIYEQYF.

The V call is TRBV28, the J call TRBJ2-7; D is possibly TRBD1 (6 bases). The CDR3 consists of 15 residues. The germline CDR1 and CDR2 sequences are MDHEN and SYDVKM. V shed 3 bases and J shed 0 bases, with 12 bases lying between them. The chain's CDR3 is CASSLAGASSYEQYF. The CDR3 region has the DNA TGTGCCAGCAGTTTGGCAGGGGCGAGCTCCTACGAGCAGTACTTC. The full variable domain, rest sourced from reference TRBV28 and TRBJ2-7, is DVKVTQSSRYLVKRTGEKVFLECVQDMDHENMFWYRQDPGLGLRLIYFSYDVKMKEKGDIPEGYSVSREKKERFSLILESASTNQTSMYLCASSLAGASSYEQYFGPGTRLTVT.

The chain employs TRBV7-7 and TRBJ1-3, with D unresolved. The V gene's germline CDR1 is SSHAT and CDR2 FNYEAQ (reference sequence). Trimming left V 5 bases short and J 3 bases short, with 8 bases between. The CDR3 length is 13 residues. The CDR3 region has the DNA TGTGCCAGCAGCGCCGGACTTGGAAACACCATATATTTT. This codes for CASSAGLGNTIYF. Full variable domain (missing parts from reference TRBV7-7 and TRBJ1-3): GAGVSQSPRYKVTKRGQDVTLRCDPISSHATLYWYQQALGQGPEFLTYFNYEAQPDKSGLPSDRFSAERPEGSISTLTIQRTEQRDSAMYRCASSAGLGNTIYFGEGSWLTVV.